These T cell receptor beta chains were read from a single sample in a study of T cell responses to AZD1222 COVID-19 vaccine. Measured with immunoSEQ multiplex PCR; TCRdb has only the in-frame clones, and not every one. The sample lists about 140,000 clones, approximately 90% occurring once. Source: peripheral blood, taken on day 0 of AZD1222 vaccination. These receptors were obtained from an adult in good health. Both conserved end residues are part of each CDR3. A D gene is named only where the DNA matches it firmly. Clone sizes are given selectively: once, few, many, or a class where the clone is expanded.

j_call,clone_size,v_call,d_call,cdr3_aa,cdr3_nt
TRBJ1-1,-,TRBV28,-,CASSLGGGGGRAFF,TGTGCCAGCAGTTTAGGGGGCGGCGGGGGAAGAGCTTTCTTT
TRBJ1-3,-,TRBV9,TRBD1,CASSVASTGSSGNTIYF,TGTGCCAGCAGCGTAGCTTCGACAGGGAGCTCTGGAAACACCATATATTTT
TRBJ2-3,-,TRBV6-4,TRBD2,CASSATSGGTDTQYF,TGTGCCAGCAGTGCAACTAGCGGGGGGACAGATACGCAGTATTTT
TRBJ2-7,-,TRBV27,-,CASRGASTYEQYF,TGTGCCAGCAGGGGCGCCAGCACCTACGAGCAGTACTTC
TRBJ2-1,medium-sized,TRBV6-2/TRBV6-3,TRBD2,CASSSPLAGSYNEQFF,TGTGCCAGCAGCTCCCCCCTAGCGGGATCCTACAATGAGCAGTTCTTC
TRBJ2-7,-,TRBV19,-,CASRSRRSSYEQYF,TGTGCCAGCCGATCCCGCCGAAGCTCCTACGAGCAGTACTTC
TRBJ2-1,-,TRBV6-5,TRBD1,CASTPRTGPGNEQFF,TGTGCCAGCACCCCGCGGACAGGACCTGGTAATGAGCAGTTCTTC
TRBJ1-2,-,TRBV19,TRBD1,CASATGGADYGYTF,TGTGCCAGCGCAACAGGGGGCGCGGACTATGGCTACACCTTC
TRBJ1-6,few,TRBV6-5,-,CASSSWAGVDSPLHF,TGTGCCAGCAGCTCCTGGGCAGGGGTGGATTCACCCCTCCACTTT
TRBJ1-6,-,TRBV18,TRBD1,CASSPQGAGNSPLHF,TGTGCCAGCTCACCGCAGGGGGCTGGGAATTCACCCCTCCACTTT
TRBJ1-1,-,TRBV29-1,-,CSVEEGTNTEAFF,TGCAGCGTTGAAGAGGGCACGAACACTGAAGCTTTCTTT
TRBJ1-3,-,TRBV30,-,CAWGGRSAGNTIYF,TGTGCCTGGGGGGGACGTTCGGCGGGAAACACCATATATTTT
TRBJ1-2,once,TRBV2,-,CASNFAQEPYGYTF,TGTGCCAGCAATTTCGCCCAGGAACCCTATGGCTACACCTTC
TRBJ1-1,-,TRBV30,-,CALNGGVGTEAFF,TGTGCTTTGAACGGGGGGGTTGGGACTGAAGCTTTCTTT
TRBJ2-2,-,TRBV7-9,TRBD1,CASSFGTGHTGELFF,TGTGCCAGCAGCTTCGGGACAGGGCACACCGGGGAGCTGTTTTTT
TRBJ2-1,-,TRBV19,-,CATKRGGLLYNEQFF,TGTGCCACCAAGAGGGGCGGACTTTTATACAATGAGCAGTTCTTC
TRBJ2-1,-,TRBV5-1,TRBD2,CASSSEAGAYNEQFF,TGCGCCAGCAGCTCAGAAGCGGGGGCCTACAATGAGCAGTTCTTC
TRBJ1-6,-,TRBV30,TRBD1,CAWSARTGGQFTNSPLHF,TGTGCCTGGAGTGCGAGGACAGGGGGCCAATTCACTAATTCACCCCTCCACTTT
TRBJ2-7,-,TRBV15,-,CATSRASETYEQYF,TGTGCCACCAGCAGAGCTAGCGAGACCTACGAGCAGTACTTC
TRBJ2-3,once,TRBV28,-,CASSSGGVARPGTDTQYF,TGTGCCAGCAGTTCAGGGGGGGTCGCGCGGCCTGGCACAGATACGCAGTATTTT
TRBJ2-2,-,TRBV18,TRBD2,CASSPLGLAGGKNTGELFF,TGTGCCAGCTCACCACTAGGACTAGCGGGAGGGAAGAACACCGGGGAGCTGTTTTTT
TRBJ2-7,-,TRBV9,TRBD1,CASSPGTGRYEQYF,TGTGCCAGCAGCCCAGGGACAGGGCGCTACGAGCAGTACTTC
TRBJ2-7,-,TRBV9,-,CASSVASEPYEQYF,TGTGCCAGCAGCGTAGCGTCGGAGCCATACGAGCAGTACTTC
TRBJ1-3,-,TRBV9,-,CASSVTDSGNTIYF,TGTGCCAGCAGCGTGACTGACTCTGGAAACACCATATATTTT
TRBJ2-7,-,TRBV5-1,TRBD1,CASSPRTGTYEQYF,TGCGCCAGCAGCCCGAGGACAGGTACCTACGAGCAGTACTTC
TRBJ2-7,-,TRBV28,-,CASSLGRERGPYEQYF,TGTGCCAGCAGTTTAGGTCGGGAACGGGGACCCTACGAGCAGTACTTC
TRBJ1-4,-,TRBV6-2/TRBV6-3,-,CASGRPTAVEEKLFF,TGTGCCAGCGGCCGACCGACAGCCGTAGAGGAAAAACTGTTTTTT
TRBJ1-2,-,TRBV30,-,CAWSVAGYYGYTF,TGTGCCTGGAGTGTAGCAGGCTACTATGGCTACACCTTC
TRBJ1-1,-,TRBV19,TRBD1,CASSNHLRDRNTEAFF,TGTGCCAGTAGTAATCATCTCCGGGACAGGAACACTGAAGCTTTCTTT
TRBJ1-1,-,TRBV21-1,-,CASLCQGGGTEAFF,TGTGCCAGCCTTTGCCAGGGAGGAGGAACTGAAGCTTTCTTT
TRBJ2-3,-,TRBV5-4,-,CASSLLAGSTSTDTQYF,TGTGCCAGCAGCTTGCTCGCGGGTTCAACTTCCACAGATACGCAGTATTTT
TRBJ2-7,-,TRBV11-2,-,CASSPGLYGSTLYEQYF,TGTGCCAGCAGCCCGGGGCTTTACGGTTCCACGCTCTACGAGCAGTACTTC
TRBJ2-1,-,TRBV12-3/TRBV12-4,-,CASSFLGYNEQFF,TGTGCCAGCAGTTTCCTAGGATACAATGAGCAGTTCTTC
TRBJ1-5,-,TRBV10-3,-,CATSVGNQPQHF,TGTGCCACCTCAGTCGGCAATCAGCCCCAGCATTTT
TRBJ2-5,-,TRBV9,-,CASSLDGYSLTEETQYF,TGTGCCAGCAGTCTAGATGGATACAGCTTAACGGAGGAGACCCAGTACTTC
TRBJ2-1,-,TRBV7-3,TRBD2,CASSLATSGNEQFF,TGTGCCAGCAGCTTGGCTACTAGCGGGAATGAGCAGTTCTTC
TRBJ2-7,-,TRBV7-2,-,CASSLGPISYEQYF,TGTGCCAGCAGCTTAGGTCCCATCTCCTACGAGCAGTACTTC
TRBJ1-5,-,TRBV28,TRBD1,CASSGTGNQPQHF,TGTGCCAGCTCCGGGACAGGAAATCAGCCCCAGCATTTT
TRBJ2-1,-,TRBV7-9,TRBD1,CASSAQGASYNEQFF,TGTGCCAGCAGCGCACAGGGGGCTAGCTACAATGAGCAGTTCTTC
TRBJ2-1,-,TRBV3-1/TRBV3-2,-,CASSFGGGINEQFF,TGTGCCAGCAGCTTTGGGGGCGGGATCAATGAGCAGTTCTTC
TRBJ2-7,-,TRBV28,-,CASVDLYEQYF,TGTGCCTCGGTCGATCTTTACGAGCAGTACTTC
TRBJ2-1,-,TRBV2,TRBD2,CASSSTSGRAQGYNEQFF,TGTGCCAGCAGTTCGACTAGCGGGAGGGCCCAAGGCTACAATGAGCAGTTCTTC
TRBJ1-3,-,TRBV25-1,-,CASSVPGSGNTIYF,TGTGCCAGCAGTGTGCCGGGCTCTGGAAACACCATATATTTT
TRBJ2-3,-,TRBV16,TRBD2,CASSQSPSGSTDTQYF,TGTGCCAGCAGCCAATCTCCTAGCGGGAGTACAGATACGCAGTATTTT
TRBJ2-3,-,TRBV9,-,CASSVVLSPTDTQYF,TGTGCCAGCAGCGTAGTTCTATCCCCAACAGATACGCAGTATTTT
TRBJ2-1,-,TRBV7-2,-,CASSEGSSYNEQFF,TGTGCCAGCAGCGAGGGGAGCTCCTACAATGAGCAGTTCTTC
TRBJ2-1,-,TRBV6-4,TRBD2,CASSPTGTILRNEQFF,TGTGCCAGCAGTCCCACCGGGACTATCCTACGGAATGAGCAGTTCTTC
TRBJ1-2,-,TRBV2,-,CASRNGYTF,TGTGCCAGCAGGAATGGCTACACCTTC
TRBJ1-4,-,TRBV6-7,-,CATFGSTNEKLFF,TGTGCCACCTTCGGGTCAACTAATGAAAAACTGTTTTTT
TRBJ1-2,-,TRBV28,-,CASSGLSTYGYTF,TGTGCCAGCAGTGGTTTGTCGACATATGGCTACACCTTC
TRBJ2-7,-,TRBV4-3,-,CASSQNSGGTYEQYF,TGCGCCAGCAGCCAAAATAGCGGCGGTACCTACGAGCAGTACTTC
TRBJ2-2,-,TRBV5-6,-,CASRYNQGILPVTGELFF,TGTGCCAGCAGGTACAATCAGGGGATTCTTCCAGTAACCGGGGAGCTGTTTTTT
TRBJ2-3,medium-sized,TRBV6-2/TRBV6-3,TRBD2,CASSPGLADTDTQYF,TGTGCCAGCAGCCCCGGACTAGCAGACACAGATACGCAGTATTTT
TRBJ1-6,-,TRBV6-5,-,CASSPKRRSPLHF,TGTGCCAGCAGCCCAAAAAGGCGATCACCCCTCCACTTT
TRBJ2-7,once,TRBV6-8,-,CASSLQLRVGEQYF,TGTGCCAGCAGTTTACAACTCAGGGTGGGGGAGCAGTACTTC
TRBJ2-3,-,TRBV15,TRBD2,CATSRSKGRPGSGGRAADTQYF,TGTGCCACCAGCAGATCTAAGGGGCGACCGGGTTCGGGCGGGAGAGCGGCAGATACGCAGTATTTT
TRBJ2-7,-,TRBV4-2,-,CASSQESGASALYEQYF,TGTGCCAGCAGCCAAGAAAGTGGAGCTAGCGCCCTTTACGAGCAGTACTTC